The 27 T cell receptor beta chains below come from one sample, sequenced in a study of Graves' ophthalmopathy and Graves' hyperthyroidism. Amplified material comprised TCR beta CDR3 regions derived from RNA transcripts. HTBI-primed first-round RT-PCR preceded second-round multiplex PCR. TCRdb re-analysed the multiplex PCR reads in MiXCR, keeping a single row per CDR3 protein. Of 200,000 to 250,000 distinct CDR3 sequences listed, roughly 21% were seen once; the top ten hold around 40%. The sample was peripheral blood. These receptor sequences come from a woman aged 50 to 60 with Graves' ophthalmopathy.

The gene calls are TRBV19 and TRBJ1-5; 8 positions match TRBD1. The J segment lost 6 bases and the V segment lost 6 bases, leaving 4 bases of the junction unmatched. CDR3 size: 13 residues. The germline CDR1 and CDR2 sequences are LNHDA and SQIVND (reference sequence). Written as DNA, the CDR3 is TGTGCCAGTAGCCAGGGGGCCGGTCAGCCCCAGCATTTT. Its translation: CASSQGAGQPQHF.

CDR3 residues: CASSRDANNQPQHF. For the CDR3, the DNA is TGTGCCAGTAGCCGGGACGCCAACAATCAGCCCCAGCATTTT. The V gene is TRBV19, the J gene TRBJ1-5, with D possibly TRBD1 on 5 matching bases. The V gene's germline CDR1 is LNHDA and CDR2 SQIVND (reference sequence). The length of the CDR3 is 14 residues. V dropped 6 bases and J dropped 3 bases, with 12 bases sitting between them.

This clonotype was detected many times. The chain combines TRBV30 with TRBJ2-5; 10 bases are a match to TRBD2. CDR3 length: 15 residues. Germline V CDR1 and CDR2: GTSNPN, SVGIG (reference sequence). With V trimmed by 7 bases and J by 3 bases, 11 bases remained unmatched. CDR3 sequence reads: CASAPVAGGKETQYF. CDR3 coding DNA: TGTGCCTCAGCACCGGTAGCGGGAGGAAAAGAGACCCAGTACTTC.

This clonotype occurred many times. The chain joins TRBV20-1 to TRBJ1-1; 7 nucleotides align to TRBD1. CDR3 length: 12 amino acids. Per the germline V gene, CDR1 is DFQATT and CDR2 is SNEGSKA (reference sequence). V shed 6 bases and J 9 bases; nucleotides not matched to a gene: 10. The CDR3 spells CSAELGQSKAFF. As DNA, the CDR3 is TGCAGTGCCGAATTGGGACAGTCCAAAGCTTTCTTT.

This clonotype occurred many times. This sequence joins TRBV5-1 and TRBJ1-2; unclear D gene. The CDR3 length is 13 residues. Germline lookup yields CDR1 SGHRS and CDR2 YFSETQ. The V and J ends lost 0 bases and 4 bases respectively, with 7 bases between them. The CDR3 region has the DNA TGCGCCAGCAGCTTGGGGGGTGGCTATGGCTACACCTTC. This codes for CASSLGGGYGYTF.

This chain joins TRBV24-1 and TRBJ1-5; 8 nucleotides line up with TRBD1. This CDR3 is built from 16 residues. V trimming: 4 bases; J trimming: 1 base; junction bases outside the gene matches: 5. Germline CDR1 and CDR2: KGHDR and SFDVKD. CDR3 nucleotide sequence: TGTGCCACCAGTGACTTGACAGGGGCCAGCAATCAGCCCCAGCATTTT. Translated: CATSDLTGASNQPQHF.

This clonotype was seen at least ten times. The J gene is TRBJ2-5, the V gene TRBV18; D possibly matches TRBD1 or TRBD2 (6 bases each). The V end was cut by 3 bases, the J end by 5 bases, with 25 bases between. This CDR3 spans 18 amino acids. Germline V gene lookup returns CDR1 KGHSH and CDR2 LQKENI. The CDR3 region has the DNA TGTGCCAGCTCACCGGGGGCGACTAGAATGGGTCGGGTGGAGACCCAGTACTTC. Translation: CASSPGATRMGRVETQYF.

There are many counts of this clonotype. This sequence joins TRBV6-1 and TRBJ2-7, with 10 positions matching TRBD2. Trimming took 6 bases from V and 6 from J; bases not matched to a gene: 11. There are 15 residues in the CDR3. Germline V gene data show CDR1 as MNHNS and CDR2 as SASEGT. CDR3 in DNA: TGTGCCAGCAGGAAGCCTAGCGGGAGAGGGTTCGAGCAGTACTTC. Amino acid sequence: CASRKPSGRGFEQYF.

This clonotype showed up many times. The V gene is TRBV7-9, the J gene TRBJ1-1; TRBD1 is a possible D gene (6 bases). CDR3 length: 14 residues. Trimming removed 6 bases from V and 0 bases from J, with 11 bases in between. The V gene's germline CDR1 is SEHNR and CDR2 FQNEAQ (reference sequence). As DNA, the CDR3 is TGTGCCAGCAGTCAACAGGGACTGAACACTGAAGCTTTCTTT. Protein: CASSQQGLNTEAFF. Together with reference TRBV7-9 and TRBJ1-1, the CDR3 gives the full variable domain: DTGVSQNPRHKITKRGQNVTFRCDPISEHNRLYWYRQTLGQGPEFLTYFQNEAQLEKSRLLSDRFSAERPKGSFSTLEIQRTEQGDSAMYLCASSQQGLNTEAFFGQGTRLTVV.

This clonotype came up many times. The genes are TRBV6-2 or TRBV6-3 and TRBJ2-7, with D perhaps matching TRBD2 (5 bases). CDR1 is MNHEY, CDR2 SVGEGT, per germline. V lost 2 bases, J lost 3 bases, and 11 bases lay in between. The CDR3 covers 14 residues. CDR3 loop: CASSYPVRDYEQYF. As DNA, the CDR3 is TGTGCCAGCAGTTACCCGGTCCGGGACTACGAGCAGTACTTC.

This rearrangement joins TRBV6-2 or TRBV6-3 to TRBJ1-1, with D possibly TRBD1 on 6 matching bases. Trimming stripped 0 bases from V and 3 bases from J, with 20 bases between. CDR3 length: 18 amino acids. The germline V gene encodes CDR1 MNHEY and CDR2 SVGEGT. CDR3 sequence reads: CASSYSTRGRGVYTEAFF. The CDR3 nucleotides read TGTGCCAGCAGTTACTCGACCAGGGGCCGGGGTGTGTACACTGAAGCTTTCTTT.

This clonotype was detected many times. V gene TRBV29-1 combines with J gene TRBJ1-5, with D unresolved. The CDR3 runs to 13 residues. V was clipped by 6 bases and J by 4 bases, with 13 bases between them. The germline V gene has CDR1 SQVTM and CDR2 ANQGSEA. DNA of the CDR3: TGCAGCGTCCGGGCCGACGGGAATCAGCCCCAGCATTTT. This sequence encodes CSVRADGNQPQHF.

The chain uses TRBV2 and TRBJ2-7; no clear D gene. This CDR3 has 10 residues. V was shortened by 4 bases and J by 7 bases, with 5 bases between the two germline ends. The germline V gene encodes CDR1 SNHLY and CDR2 FYNNEI. This CDR3 reads CASSGWEQYF. In DNA, the CDR3 is TGTGCCAGCAGTGGGTGGGAGCAGTACTTC.

This clonotype has at least ten counts. V usage is TRBV29-1 and J usage is TRBJ2-4; possible D gene TRBD2, 6 bases. The CDR3 length is 17 residues. The V end was cut by 4 bases, the J end by 1 base, with 20 bases between. From germline, CDR1 is SQVTM and CDR2 ANQGSEA. The DNA of the CDR3 is TGCAGCGTTGTCCCGGCTAAGCGGGTTAGGGCCAAAAACATTCAGTACTTC. Encoded protein: CSVVPAKRVRAKNIQYF.

This clonotype was recorded at least ten times. The chain combines TRBV2 with TRBJ1-6; tentative D call: TRBD1 (6 bases). The CDR3 loop spans 15 amino acids. The germline gives CDR1 SNHLY, CDR2 FYNNEI. V lost 5 bases, J lost 6 bases, and 14 bases lay in between. CDR3 sequence: CASSKQGSVNSPLHF. The CDR3, as DNA: TGTGCCAGCAGTAAACAGGGTTCTGTTAATTCACCCCTCCACTTT.

V is TRBV19 and J is TRBJ1-3; D might be TRBD1 (5 bases). CDR1 is LNHDA and CDR2 is SQIVND in the germline V gene (reference sequence). V was trimmed by 5 bases and J by 4 bases, leaving 15 bases between them. The CDR3 spans 15 residues. CDR3: CASSLPGTRGNTIYF. CDR3 nucleotides: TGTGCCAGTAGTTTACCCGGGACGAGAGGAAACACCATATATTTT. Combining the CDR3 with reference TRBV19 and TRBJ1-3 gives the whole variable domain DGGITQSPKYLFRKEGQNVTLSCEQNLNHDAMYWYRQDPGQGLRLIYYSQIVNDFQKGDIAEGYSVSREKKESFPLTVTSAQKNPTAFYLCASSLPGTRGNTIYFGEGSWLTVV.

This clonotype came up many times. The rearrangement joins TRBV20-1 to TRBJ2-7; possibly TRBD1 or TRBD2 for D (7 bases each). The CDR3 runs to 13 residues. The germline CDR1 and CDR2 sequences are DFQATT and SNEGSKA (reference sequence). Trimming took off 3 bases at V and 5 bases at J, with 14 bases between the two ends. The CDR3 here is CSARGQGGNEQYF. The CDR3 DNA sequence: TGCAGTGCTAGGGGGCAGGGGGGGAACGAGCAGTACTTC.

This clonotype was detected many times. The V gene is TRBV28, the J gene TRBJ2-5; 8 nucleotides agree with TRBD2. Germline loops: CDR1 MDHEN, CDR2 SYDVKM. The CDR3 contains 16 residues. Trimming took 2 bases from V and 1 from J; bases not matched to a gene: 6. The CDR3 loop reads CASSLMAGGTQETQYF. The CDR3 coding sequence is TGTGCCAGCAGTTTAATGGCGGGGGGTACCCAAGAGACCCAGTACTTC. Combining the CDR3 with reference TRBV28 and TRBJ2-5 gives the whole variable domain DVKVTQSSRYLVKRTGEKVFLECVQDMDHENMFWYRQDPGLGLRLIYFSYDVKMKEKGDIPEGYSVSREKKERFSLILESASTNQTSMYLCASSLMAGGTQETQYFGPGTRLLVL.

This clonotype was seen many times. The chain recombines TRBV19 with TRBJ2-2; D remains ambiguous. The CDR3 consists of 12 residues. CDR1 and CDR2 (germline): LNHDA, SQIVND (reference sequence). V was trimmed by 3 bases and J by 7 bases, leaving 6 bases between them. The CDR3 nucleotides are TGTGCCAGTAGTATTTTCGACGGGGAGCTGTTTTTT. Its translation: CASSIFDGELFF.

Of note for this clonotype: A much more abundant neighbour one base away suggests this may be a read error. This CDR3 fails to terminate in the conserved phenylalanine or tryptophan, so it likely reflects a read error. V and J are TRBV28 and TRBJ2-7; the D gene is possibly TRBD2 (6 bases). V lost 7 bases and J 4 bases, leaving 11 bases between the germline ends. CDR3 length equals 12 residues. Germline V CDR1 and CDR2: MDHEN, SYDVKM. CDR3 in amino acids: CASKAGSYEQYY. CDR3 coding DNA: TGTGCCAGCAAGGCGGGAAGTTACGAGCAGTACTAC.

The gene calls are TRBV30 and TRBJ1-1; maybe TRBD1 (5 bases). This CDR3 spans 14 amino acids. The germline V gene has CDR1 GTSNPN and CDR2 SVGIG (reference sequence). V was shortened by 3 bases and J by 0 bases, with 11 bases between the two germline ends. The CDR3 loop reads CAWRRGTMNTEAFF. CDR3 nucleotides: TGTGCCTGGAGAAGGGGAACCATGAACACTGAAGCTTTCTTT.

Only a few counts were recorded for this clonotype. This chain connects TRBV30 to TRBJ1-5; D remains unclear. Trimming pared 4 bases from V and 4 bases from J, leaving 8 bases between. CDR1 is GTSNPN and CDR2 is SVGIG in the germline V gene (reference sequence). CDR3 length equals 12 residues. As DNA, the CDR3 is TGTGCCTGGAATTTGGGAAATCAGCCCCAGCATTTT. It encodes CAWNLGNQPQHF. Supplemented by reference TRBV30 and TRBJ1-5, the full variable domain reads SQTIHQWPATLVQPVGSPLSLECTVEGTSNPNLYWYRQAAGRGLQLLFYSVGIGQISSEVPQNLSASRPQDRQFILSSKKLLLSDSGFYLCAWNLGNQPQHFGDGTRLSIL.

The rearrangement uses TRBV6-1 and TRBJ2-7, with TRBD2 as a possible D gene (6 bases). Trimming cost V 3 bases and J 6 bases, with 21 bases left between them. The CDR3 has 16 residues. The germline V gene encodes CDR1 MNHNS and CDR2 SASEGT. The DNA for the CDR3 is TGTGCCAGCAGTGATATGTGGGGAGGTCCGTCGAGCGAGCAGTACTTC. It specifies CASSDMWGGPSSEQYF.

This clonotype was observed many times. The V and J genes are TRBV28 and TRBJ2-7; D perhaps matches TRBD2 (5 bases). The CDR3 runs to 14 residues. Germline lookup yields CDR1 MDHEN and CDR2 SYDVKM. Between the trimmed V and J ends, which lost 6 bases and 0 bases, there was a span of 12 bases. CDR3 amino acids: CASSRSGSSYEQYF. CDR3 DNA sequence: TGTGCCAGCAGCCGGAGCGGAAGCTCCTACGAGCAGTACTTC. Full variable domain (outside the CDR3, taken from reference TRBV28 and TRBJ2-7): DVKVTQSSRYLVKRTGEKVFLECVQDMDHENMFWYRQDPGLGLRLIYFSYDVKMKEKGDIPEGYSVSREKKERFSLILESASTNQTSMYLCASSRSGSSYEQYFGPGTRLTVT.

This clonotype has ten or more counts. The V call is TRBV12-3 or TRBV12-4, the J call TRBJ2-1; 9 bases are a match to TRBD2. The CDR3 has 15 residues. The ends lost 10 bases at V and 7 bases at J; junction bases unmatched: 14. CDR3 sequence reads: CATTLPGTSKNEQFF. In nucleotides, the CDR3 is TGTGCCACGACGTTACCCGGGACTAGCAAAAATGAGCAGTTCTTC.

As for this clonotype: Germline is not matched at one junction end, which may reflect a read error. The chain joins TRBV28 to TRBJ1-1; D unclear. The CDR3 consists of 12 residues. From germline, CDR1 is MDHEN and CDR2 SYDVKM. CDR3 bases: TGTGCCAGCCCTTCCGGGGTCTATGGTCCTTACTTT. Its protein is CASPSGVYGPYF.

The chain links TRBV6-1 to TRBJ1-1, with D unclear. From germline, CDR1 is MNHNS and CDR2 SASEGT. V lost 5 bases, J lost 6 bases, and 7 bases lay in between. The CDR3 is made up of 11 amino acids. The CDR3 reads CASSQTPEAFF. CDR3 sequence (DNA): TGTGCCAGCAGTCAAACACCTGAAGCTTTCTTT.